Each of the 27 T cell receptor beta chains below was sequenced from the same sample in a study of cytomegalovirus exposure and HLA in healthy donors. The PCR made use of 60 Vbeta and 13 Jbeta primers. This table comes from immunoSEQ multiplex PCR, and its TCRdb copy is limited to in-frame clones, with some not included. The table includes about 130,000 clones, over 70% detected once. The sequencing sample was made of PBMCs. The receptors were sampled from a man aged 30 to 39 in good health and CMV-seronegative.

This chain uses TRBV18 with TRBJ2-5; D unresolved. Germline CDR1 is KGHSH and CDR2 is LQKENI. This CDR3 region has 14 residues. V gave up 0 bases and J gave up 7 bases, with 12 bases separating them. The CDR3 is CASSPPAVRVTQYF. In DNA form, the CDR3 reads TGTGCCAGCTCACCACCCGCGGTTCGGGTGACCCAGTACTTC.

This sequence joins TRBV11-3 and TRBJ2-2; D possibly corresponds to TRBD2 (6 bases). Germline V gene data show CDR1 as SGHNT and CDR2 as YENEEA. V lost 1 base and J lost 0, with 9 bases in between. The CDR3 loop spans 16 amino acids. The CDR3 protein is CASSLGLGANTGELFF. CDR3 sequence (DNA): TGTGCCAGCAGCTTAGGACTAGGCGCGAACACCGGGGAGCTGTTTTTT.

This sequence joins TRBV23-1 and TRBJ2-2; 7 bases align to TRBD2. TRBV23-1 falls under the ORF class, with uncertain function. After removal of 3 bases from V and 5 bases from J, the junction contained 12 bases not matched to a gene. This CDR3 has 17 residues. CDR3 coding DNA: TGCGCCAGCAGTCACGCACCCCGGCGGGAGACGACCGGGGAGCTGTTTTTT. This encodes CASSHAPRRETTGELFF.

The CDR3 DNA sequence: TGTGCCAGCGCTAGGAACACTGAAGCTTTCTTT. Translation: CASARNTEAFF. The chain links TRBV28 to TRBJ1-1; D gene uncertain. V was shortened by 8 bases and J by 1 base, with 5 bases between the two germline ends. Germline V gene lookup returns CDR1 MDHEN and CDR2 SYDVKM. The length of the CDR3 is 11 residues.

The CDR3 reads CASSLEPGQHYGYTF. CDR3 nucleotides: TGCGCCAGCAGCCTAGAACCGGGACAACACTATGGCTACACCTTC. This chain connects TRBV4-3 to TRBJ1-2; a possible D gene is TRBD1 (6 bases). Trimming stripped 4 bases from V and 3 bases from J, with 15 bases between. Germline assignment: CDR1 LGHNA and CDR2 YSLEER. This CDR3 comprises 15 residues.

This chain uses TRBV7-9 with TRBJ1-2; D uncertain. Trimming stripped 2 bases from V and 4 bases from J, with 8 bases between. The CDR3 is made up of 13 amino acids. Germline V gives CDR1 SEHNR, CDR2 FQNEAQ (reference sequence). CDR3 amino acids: CASSLYESYGYTF. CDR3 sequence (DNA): TGTGCCAGCAGCTTATACGAGTCCTATGGCTACACCTTC. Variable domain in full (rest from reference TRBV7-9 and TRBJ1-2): DTGVSQNPRHKITKRGQNVTFRCDPISEHNRLYWYRQTLGQGPEFLTYFQNEAQLEKSRLLSDRFSAERPKGSFSTLEIQRTEQGDSAMYLCASSLYESYGYTFGSGTRLTVV.

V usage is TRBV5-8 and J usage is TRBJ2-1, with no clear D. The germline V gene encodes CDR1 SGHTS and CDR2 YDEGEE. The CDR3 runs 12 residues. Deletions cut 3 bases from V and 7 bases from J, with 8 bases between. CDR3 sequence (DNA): TGTGCCAGCAGCTACAGAAAGAATGAGCAGTTCTTC. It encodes CASSYRKNEQFF.

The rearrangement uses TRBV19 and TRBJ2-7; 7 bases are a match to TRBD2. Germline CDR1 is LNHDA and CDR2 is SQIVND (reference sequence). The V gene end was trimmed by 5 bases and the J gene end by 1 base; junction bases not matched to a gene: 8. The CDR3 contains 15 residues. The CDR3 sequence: CASSVGGSWSYEQYF. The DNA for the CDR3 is TGTGCCAGTAGTGTCGGCGGGAGTTGGTCCTACGAGCAGTACTTC.

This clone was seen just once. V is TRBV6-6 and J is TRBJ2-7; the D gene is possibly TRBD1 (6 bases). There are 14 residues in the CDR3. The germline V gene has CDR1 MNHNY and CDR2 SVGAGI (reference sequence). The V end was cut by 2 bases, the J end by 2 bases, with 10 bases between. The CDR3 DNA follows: TGTGCCAGCAGTTACGGGACAAGACCCTACGAGCAGTACTTC. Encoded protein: CASSYGTRPYEQYF.

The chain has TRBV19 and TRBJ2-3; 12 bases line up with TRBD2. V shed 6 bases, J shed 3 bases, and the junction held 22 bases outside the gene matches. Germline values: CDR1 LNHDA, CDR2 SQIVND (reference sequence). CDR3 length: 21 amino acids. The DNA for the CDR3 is TGTGCCAGTAGCCTAGCCGTTTGGGCTAGCGGGAGGGCGGTTTGGACAGATACGCAGTATTTT. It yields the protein CASSLAVWASGRAVWTDTQYF.

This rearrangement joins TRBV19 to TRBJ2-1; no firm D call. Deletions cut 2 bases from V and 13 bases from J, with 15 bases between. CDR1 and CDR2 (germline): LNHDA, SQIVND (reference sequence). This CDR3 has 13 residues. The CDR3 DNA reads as TGTGCCAGTAGTATATCGCGCGGATCGTCACAGTTCTTC. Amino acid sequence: CASSISRGSSQFF. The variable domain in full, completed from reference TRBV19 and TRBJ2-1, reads DGGITQSPKYLFRKEGQNVTLSCEQNLNHDAMYWYRQDPGQGLRLIYYSQIVNDFQKGDIAEGYSVSREKKESFPLTVTSAQKNPTAFYLCASSISRGSSQFFGPGTRLTVL.

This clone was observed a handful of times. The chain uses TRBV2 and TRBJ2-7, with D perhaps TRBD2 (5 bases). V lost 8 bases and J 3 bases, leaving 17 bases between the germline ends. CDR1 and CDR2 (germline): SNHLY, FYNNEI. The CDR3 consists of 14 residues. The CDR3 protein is CASRIGEGLYEQYF. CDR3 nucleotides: TGTGCCAGCCGTATCGGGGAAGGGCTCTACGAGCAGTACTTC.

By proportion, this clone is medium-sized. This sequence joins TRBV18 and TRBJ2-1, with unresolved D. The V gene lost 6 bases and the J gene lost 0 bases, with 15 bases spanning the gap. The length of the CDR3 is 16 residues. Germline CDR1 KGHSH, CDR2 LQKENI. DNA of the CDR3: TGTGCCAGCTCGTTCGGTCGCTATAGCTCCTACAATGAGCAGTTCTTC. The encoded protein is CASSFGRYSSYNEQFF.

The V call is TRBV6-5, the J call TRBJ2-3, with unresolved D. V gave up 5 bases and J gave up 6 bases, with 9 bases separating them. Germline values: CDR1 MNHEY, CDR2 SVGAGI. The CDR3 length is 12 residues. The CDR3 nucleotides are TGTGCCAGCAGTGAACAGACGGATACGCAGTATTTT. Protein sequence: CASSEQTDTQYF.

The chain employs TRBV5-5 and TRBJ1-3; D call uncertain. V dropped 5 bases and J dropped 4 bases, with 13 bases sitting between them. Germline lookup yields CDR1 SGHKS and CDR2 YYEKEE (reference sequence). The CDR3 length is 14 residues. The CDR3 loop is CASRDEGYGNTIYF. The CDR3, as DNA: TGTGCCAGCAGAGACGAGGGCTACGGAAACACCATATATTTT. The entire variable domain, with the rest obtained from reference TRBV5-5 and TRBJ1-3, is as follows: DAGVTQSPTHLIKTRGQQVTLRCSPISGHKSVSWYQQVLGQGPQFIFQYYEKEERGRGNFPDRFSARQFPNYSSELNVNALLLGDSALYLCASRDEGYGNTIYFGEGSWLTVV.

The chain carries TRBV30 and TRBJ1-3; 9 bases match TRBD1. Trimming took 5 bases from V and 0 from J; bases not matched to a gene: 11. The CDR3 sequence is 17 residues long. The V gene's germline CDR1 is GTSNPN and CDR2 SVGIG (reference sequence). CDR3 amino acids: CAWGGGQGPFSGNTIYF. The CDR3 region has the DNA TGTGCCTGGGGGGGAGGACAGGGGCCGTTCTCTGGAAACACCATATATTTT.

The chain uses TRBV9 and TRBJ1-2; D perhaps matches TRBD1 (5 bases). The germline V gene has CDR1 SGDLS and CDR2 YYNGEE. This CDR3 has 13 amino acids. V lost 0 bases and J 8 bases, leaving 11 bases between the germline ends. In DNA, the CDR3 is TGTGCCAGCAGCGTAGGAGGGAGGGGAGGCTACACCTTC. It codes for CASSVGGRGGYTF.

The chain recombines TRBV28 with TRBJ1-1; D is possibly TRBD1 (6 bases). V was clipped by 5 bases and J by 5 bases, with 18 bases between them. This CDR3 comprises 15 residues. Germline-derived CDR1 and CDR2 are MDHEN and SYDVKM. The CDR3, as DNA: TGTGCCAGCAGTCCATGGGGGCAGGGAATAACTGAAGCTTTCTTT. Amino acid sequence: CASSPWGQGITEAFF.

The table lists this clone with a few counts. CDR3 coding DNA: TGTGCCAGCTCCACAGGGAACTATGGCTACACCTTC. Translation gives CASSTGNYGYTF. J is TRBJ1-2 and V is TRBV28, with D tentatively TRBD1 (6 bases). Germline lookup yields CDR1 MDHEN and CDR2 SYDVKM. The CDR3 has 12 amino acids. The V end was cut by 8 bases, the J end by 2 bases, with 9 bases between.

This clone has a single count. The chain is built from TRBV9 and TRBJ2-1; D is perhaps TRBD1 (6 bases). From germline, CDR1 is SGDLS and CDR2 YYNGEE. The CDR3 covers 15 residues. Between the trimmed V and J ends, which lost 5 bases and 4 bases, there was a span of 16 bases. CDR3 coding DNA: TGTGCCAGCAGGACGACCGGGACACCTTACAATGAGCAGTTCTTC. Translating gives CASRTTGTPYNEQFF.

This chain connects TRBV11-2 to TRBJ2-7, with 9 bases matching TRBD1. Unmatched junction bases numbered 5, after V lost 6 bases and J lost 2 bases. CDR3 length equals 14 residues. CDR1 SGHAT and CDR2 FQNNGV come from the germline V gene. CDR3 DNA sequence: TGTGCCAGCAGAAGACAGGGGGTAACCTACGAGCAGTACTTC. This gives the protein CASRRQGVTYEQYF.

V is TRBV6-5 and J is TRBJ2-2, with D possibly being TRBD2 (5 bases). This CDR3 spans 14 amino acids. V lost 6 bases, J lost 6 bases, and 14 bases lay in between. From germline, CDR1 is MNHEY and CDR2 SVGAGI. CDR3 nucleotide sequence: TGTGCCAGCAGCGGACTCTTCAGTTCCGGGGAGCTGTTTTTT. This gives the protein CASSGLFSSGELFF.

The CDR3 DNA reads as TGCGCCAGCAGCGTGACAGGGAATGAAAAACTGTTTTTT. It specifies CASSVTGNEKLFF. This rearrangement joins TRBV5-1 to TRBJ1-4; TRBD1 matches at 7 bases. The CDR3 has 13 residues. V dropped 4 bases and J dropped 5; count of bases not matched to a gene: 2. The V gene's germline CDR1 is SGHRS and CDR2 YFSETQ.

In DNA form, the CDR3 reads TGTGCCTGGAGTCCCCGTTATGGACAGGGGAGCTATGGCTACACCTTC. Its protein is CAWSPRYGQGSYGYTF. V usage is TRBV30 and J usage is TRBJ1-2; 9 bases map to TRBD1. Germline V lookup: CDR1 GTSNPN, CDR2 SVGIG (reference sequence). Trimming took 2 bases from V and 4 from J; bases not matched to a gene: 11. CDR3 length equals 16 residues.

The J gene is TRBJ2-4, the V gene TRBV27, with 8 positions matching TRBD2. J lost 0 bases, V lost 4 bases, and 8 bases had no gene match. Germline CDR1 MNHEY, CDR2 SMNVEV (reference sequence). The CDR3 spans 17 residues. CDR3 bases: TGTGCCAGCAGTTATCGGGGGGGGCAGGCAGCCAAAAACATTCAGTACTTC. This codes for CASSYRGGQAAKNIQYF.

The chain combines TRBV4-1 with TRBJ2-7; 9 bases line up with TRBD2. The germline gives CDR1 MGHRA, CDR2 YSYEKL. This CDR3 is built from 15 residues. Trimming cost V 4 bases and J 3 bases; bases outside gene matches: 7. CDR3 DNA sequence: TGCGCCAGCAGCCGCGGGCTAGCGGGATTCTACGAGCAGTACTTC. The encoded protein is CASSRGLAGFYEQYF.

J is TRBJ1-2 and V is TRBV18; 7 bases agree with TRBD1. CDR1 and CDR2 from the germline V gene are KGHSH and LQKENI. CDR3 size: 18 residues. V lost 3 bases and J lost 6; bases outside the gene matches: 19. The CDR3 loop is CASSPIGGGTTGPDGYTF. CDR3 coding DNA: TGTGCCAGCTCACCGATCGGGGGGGGGACGACAGGGCCGGATGGCTACACCTTC.